This TCR beta chain was obtained from a study of blood T cell repertoires in COVID-19. Here immunoSEQ multiplex PCR was the method, and the copy in TCRdb shows in-frame clones only, minus some. The table has some 190,000 clones, under 90% seen once. Trimming left V 2 bases short and J 8 bases short, with 19 bases between. Germline lookup yields CDR1 SGHAT and CDR2 FQNNGV. This CDR3 contains 16 residues. The V and J genes are TRBV11-2 and TRBJ2-1; D might be TRBD2 (7 bases). Source material: peripheral blood. The sequence was collected from a man aged 60 to 75 with acute or convalescent COVID-19. The CDR3 sequence: CASSLRGRGGSDEQFF. CDR3 nucleotides: TGTGCCAGCAGCTTAAGAGGTAGGGGGGGCTCGGATGAGCAGTTCTTC.